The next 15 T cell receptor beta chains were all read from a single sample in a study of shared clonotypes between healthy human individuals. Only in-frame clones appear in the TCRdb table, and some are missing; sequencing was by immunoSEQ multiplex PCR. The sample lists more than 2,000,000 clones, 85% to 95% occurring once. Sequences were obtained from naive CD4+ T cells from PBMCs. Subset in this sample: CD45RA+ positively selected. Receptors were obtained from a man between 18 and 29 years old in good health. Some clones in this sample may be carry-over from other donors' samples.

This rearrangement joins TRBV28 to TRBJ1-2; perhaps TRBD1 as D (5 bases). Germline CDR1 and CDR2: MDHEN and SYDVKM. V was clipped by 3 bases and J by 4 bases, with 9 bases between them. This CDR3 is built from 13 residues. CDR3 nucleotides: TGTGCCAGCAGTTTCCCAGGGCCCTATGGCTACACCTTC. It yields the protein CASSFPGPYGYTF.

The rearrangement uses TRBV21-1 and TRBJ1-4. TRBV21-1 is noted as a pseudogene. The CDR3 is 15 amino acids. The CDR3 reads CASSNGPQGGEKLFF. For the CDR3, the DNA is TGTGCCAGCAGCAACGGCCCACAGGGAGGTGAAAAACTGTTTTTT.

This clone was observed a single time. CDR3 sequence reads: CASSLAGKGDNEQFF. The CDR3 coding sequence is TGTGCCAGCAGCTTGGCAGGGAAAGGCGACAATGAGCAGTTCTTC. V usage is TRBV5-4 and J usage is TRBJ2-1; possible D gene TRBD1, 5 bases. Trimming stripped 0 bases from V and 5 bases from J, with 12 bases between. Germline CDR1 reads SGHNT; CDR2 reads YYREEE (reference sequence). This CDR3 has 15 residues.

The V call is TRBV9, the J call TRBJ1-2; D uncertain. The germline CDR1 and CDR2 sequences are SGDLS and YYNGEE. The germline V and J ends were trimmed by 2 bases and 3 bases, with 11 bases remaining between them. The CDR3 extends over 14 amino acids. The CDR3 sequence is CASSVTGTDYGYTF. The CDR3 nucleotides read TGTGCCAGCAGCGTCACGGGTACGGACTATGGCTACACCTTC.

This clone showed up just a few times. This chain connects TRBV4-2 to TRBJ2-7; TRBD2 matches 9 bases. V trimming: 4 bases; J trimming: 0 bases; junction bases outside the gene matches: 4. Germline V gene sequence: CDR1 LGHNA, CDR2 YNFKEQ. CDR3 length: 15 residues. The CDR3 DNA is TGTGCCAGCAGCCGAGGTAGCGGGAGCTCCTACGAGCAGTACTTC. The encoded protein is CASSRGSGSSYEQYF.

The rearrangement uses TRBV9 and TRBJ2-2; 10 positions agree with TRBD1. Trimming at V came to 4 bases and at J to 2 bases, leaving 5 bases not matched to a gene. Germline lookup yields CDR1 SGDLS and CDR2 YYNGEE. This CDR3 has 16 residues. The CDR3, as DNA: TGTGCCAGCAGCACCCGGACAGGGGGAAACACCGGGGAGCTGTTTTTT. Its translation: CASSTRTGGNTGELFF. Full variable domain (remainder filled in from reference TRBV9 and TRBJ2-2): DSGVTQTPKHLITATGQRVTLRCSPRSGDLSVYWYQQSLDQGLQFLIQYYNGEERAKGNILERFSAQQFPDLHSELNLSSLELGDSALYFCASSTRTGGNTGELFFGEGSRLTVL.

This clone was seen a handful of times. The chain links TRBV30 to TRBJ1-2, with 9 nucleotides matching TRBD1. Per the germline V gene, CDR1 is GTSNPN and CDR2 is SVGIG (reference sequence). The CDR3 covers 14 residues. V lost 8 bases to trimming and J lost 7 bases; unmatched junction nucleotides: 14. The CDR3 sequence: CALSTGGIPGGYTF. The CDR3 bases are TGTGCCCTCTCGACAGGGGGAATCCCCGGTGGCTACACCTTC.

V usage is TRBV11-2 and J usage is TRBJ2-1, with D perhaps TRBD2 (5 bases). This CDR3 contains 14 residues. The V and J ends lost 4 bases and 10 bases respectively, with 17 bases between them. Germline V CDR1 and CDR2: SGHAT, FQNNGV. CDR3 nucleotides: TGTGCCAGCAGCTCCACCGTTGGAGGCCCCGAGCAGTTCTTC. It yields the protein CASSSTVGGPEQFF.

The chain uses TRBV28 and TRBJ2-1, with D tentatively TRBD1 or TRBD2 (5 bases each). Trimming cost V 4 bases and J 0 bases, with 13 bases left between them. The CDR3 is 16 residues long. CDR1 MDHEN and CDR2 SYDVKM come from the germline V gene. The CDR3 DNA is TGTGCCAGCAGTTCGCCCCCCGGGACCTCCTACAATGAGCAGTTCTTC. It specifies CASSSPPGTSYNEQFF.

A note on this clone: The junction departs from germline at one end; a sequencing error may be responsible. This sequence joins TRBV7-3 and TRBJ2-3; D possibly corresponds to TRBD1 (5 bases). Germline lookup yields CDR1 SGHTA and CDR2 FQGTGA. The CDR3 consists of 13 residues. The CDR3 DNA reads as TGTGCCAGCACCTCTCGCCCCAAACCAATAGGGGAATTT. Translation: CASTSRPKPIGEF.

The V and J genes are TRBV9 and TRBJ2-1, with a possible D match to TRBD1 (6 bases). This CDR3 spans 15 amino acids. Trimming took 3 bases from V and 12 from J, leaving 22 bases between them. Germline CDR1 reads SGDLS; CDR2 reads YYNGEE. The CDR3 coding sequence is TGTGCCAGCAGCGACACAGGGTACCCTCTGCAGGGGCAGTTCTTC. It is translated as CASSDTGYPLQGQFF. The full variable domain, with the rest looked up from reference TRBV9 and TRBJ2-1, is DSGVTQTPKHLITATGQRVTLRCSPRSGDLSVYWYQQSLDQGLQFLIQYYNGEERAKGNILERFSAQQFPDLHSELNLSSLELGDSALYFCASSDTGYPLQGQFFGPGTRLTVL.

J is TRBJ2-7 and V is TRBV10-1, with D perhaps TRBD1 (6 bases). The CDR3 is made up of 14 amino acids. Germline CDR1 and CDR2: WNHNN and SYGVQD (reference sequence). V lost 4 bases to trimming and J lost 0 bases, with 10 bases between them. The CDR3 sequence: CASSVGGHSYEQYF. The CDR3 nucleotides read TGCGCCAGCAGTGTTGGGGGCCACTCCTACGAGCAGTACTTC.

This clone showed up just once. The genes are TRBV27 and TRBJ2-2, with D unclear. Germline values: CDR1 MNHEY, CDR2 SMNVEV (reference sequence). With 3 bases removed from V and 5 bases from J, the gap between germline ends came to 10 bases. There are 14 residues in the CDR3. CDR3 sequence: CASSFNMGTGELFF. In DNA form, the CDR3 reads TGTGCCAGCAGTTTTAACATGGGGACCGGGGAGCTGTTTTTT.

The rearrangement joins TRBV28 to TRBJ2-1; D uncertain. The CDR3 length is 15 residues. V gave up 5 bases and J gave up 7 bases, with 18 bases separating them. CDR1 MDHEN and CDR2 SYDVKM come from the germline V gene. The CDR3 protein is CASSPPGPLMNEQFF. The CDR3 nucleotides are TGTGCCAGCAGTCCCCCTGGCCCTTTGATGAATGAGCAGTTCTTC.

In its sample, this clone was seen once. The DNA of the CDR3 is TGCAGCGTTTCAGGGAGTGTTTCCTACGAGCAGTACTTC. It encodes CSVSGSVSYEQYF. The V and J genes are TRBV29-1 and TRBJ2-7, with D possibly being TRBD1 or TRBD2 (5 bases each). Trimming pared 5 bases from V and 1 base from J, leaving 12 bases between. Germline V gene lookup returns CDR1 SQVTM and CDR2 ANQGSEA. This CDR3 spans 13 amino acids.